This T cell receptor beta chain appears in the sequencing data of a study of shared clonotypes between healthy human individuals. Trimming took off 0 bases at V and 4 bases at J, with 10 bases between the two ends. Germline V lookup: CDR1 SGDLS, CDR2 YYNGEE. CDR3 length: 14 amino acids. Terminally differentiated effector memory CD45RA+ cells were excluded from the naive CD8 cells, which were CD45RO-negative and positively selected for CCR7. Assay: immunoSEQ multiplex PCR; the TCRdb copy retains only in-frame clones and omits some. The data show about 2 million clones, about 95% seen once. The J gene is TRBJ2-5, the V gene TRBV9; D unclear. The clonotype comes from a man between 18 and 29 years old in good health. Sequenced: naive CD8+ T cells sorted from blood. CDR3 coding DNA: TGTGCCAGCAGCGTAGGGTTTAGGAGAGAGACCCAGTACTTC. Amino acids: CASSVGFRRETQYF. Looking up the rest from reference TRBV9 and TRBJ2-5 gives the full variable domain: DSGVTQTPKHLITATGQRVTLRCSPRSGDLSVYWYQQSLDQGLQFLIQYYNGEERAKGNILERFSAQQFPDLHSELNLSSLELGDSALYFCASSVGFRRETQYFGPGTRLLVL.